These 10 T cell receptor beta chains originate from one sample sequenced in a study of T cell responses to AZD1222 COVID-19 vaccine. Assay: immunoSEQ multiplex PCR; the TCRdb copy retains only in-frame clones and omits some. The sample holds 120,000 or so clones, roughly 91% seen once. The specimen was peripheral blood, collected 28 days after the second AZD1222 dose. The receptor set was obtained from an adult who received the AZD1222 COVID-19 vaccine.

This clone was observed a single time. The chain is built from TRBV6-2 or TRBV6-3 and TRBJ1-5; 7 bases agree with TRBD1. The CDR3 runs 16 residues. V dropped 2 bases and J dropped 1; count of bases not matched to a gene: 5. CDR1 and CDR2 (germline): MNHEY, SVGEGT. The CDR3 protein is CASSYGRGLSNQPQHF. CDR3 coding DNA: TGTGCCAGCAGTTACGGCAGGGGGTTGAGCAATCAGCCCCAGCATTTT.

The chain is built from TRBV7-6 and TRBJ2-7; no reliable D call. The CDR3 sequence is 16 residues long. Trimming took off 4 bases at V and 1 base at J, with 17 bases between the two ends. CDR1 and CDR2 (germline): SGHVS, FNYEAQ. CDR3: CASSSRPRTPSYEQYF. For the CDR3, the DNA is TGTGCCAGCAGCTCCCGGCCGCGGACCCCTTCCTACGAGCAGTACTTC. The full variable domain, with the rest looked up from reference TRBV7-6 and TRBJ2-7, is GAGVSQSPRYKVTKRGQDVALRCDPISGHVSLYWYRQALGQGPEFLTYFNYEAQQDKSGLPNDRFSAERPEGSISTLTIQRTEQRDSAMYRCASSSRPRTPSYEQYFGPGTRLTVT.

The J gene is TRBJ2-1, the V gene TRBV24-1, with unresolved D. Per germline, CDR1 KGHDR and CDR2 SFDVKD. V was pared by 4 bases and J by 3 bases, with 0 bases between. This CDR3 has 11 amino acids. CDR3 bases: TGTGCCACCAGTGACTACAATGAGCAGTTCTTC. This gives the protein CATSDYNEQFF.

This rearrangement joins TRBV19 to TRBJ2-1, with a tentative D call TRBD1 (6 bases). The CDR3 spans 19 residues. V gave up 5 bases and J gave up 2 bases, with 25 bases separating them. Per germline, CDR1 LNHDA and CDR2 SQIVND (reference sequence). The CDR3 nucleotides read TGTGCCAGTAGTCTCACCACCGGGACACCCATGCCGACCTACAATGAGCAGTTCTTC. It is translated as CASSLTTGTPMPTYNEQFF.

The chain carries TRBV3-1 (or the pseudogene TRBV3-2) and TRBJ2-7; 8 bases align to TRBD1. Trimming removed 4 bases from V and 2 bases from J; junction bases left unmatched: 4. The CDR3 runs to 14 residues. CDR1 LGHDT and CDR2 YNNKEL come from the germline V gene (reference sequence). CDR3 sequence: CASSLGTGPYEQYF. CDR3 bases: TGTGCCAGCAGCCTCGGGACAGGACCCTACGAGCAGTACTTC.

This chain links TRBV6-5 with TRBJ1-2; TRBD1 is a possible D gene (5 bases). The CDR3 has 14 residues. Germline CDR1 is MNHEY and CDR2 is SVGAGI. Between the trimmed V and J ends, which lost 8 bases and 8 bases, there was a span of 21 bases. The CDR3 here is CASGERVPRGGYTF. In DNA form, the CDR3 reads TGTGCCAGCGGGGAAAGGGTCCCTAGGGGCGGCTACACCTTC.

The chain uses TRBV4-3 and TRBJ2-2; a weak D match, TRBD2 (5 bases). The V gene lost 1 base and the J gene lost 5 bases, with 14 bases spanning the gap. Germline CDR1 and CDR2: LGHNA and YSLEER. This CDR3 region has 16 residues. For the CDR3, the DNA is TGCGCCAGCAGCCAAGGATTGCAGACGGGGACCGGGGAGCTGTTTTTT. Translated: CASSQGLQTGTGELFF.

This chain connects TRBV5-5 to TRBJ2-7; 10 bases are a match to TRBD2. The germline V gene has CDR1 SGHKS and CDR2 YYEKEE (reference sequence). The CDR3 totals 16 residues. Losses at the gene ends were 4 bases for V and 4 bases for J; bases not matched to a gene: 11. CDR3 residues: CASSSDPGLASYEQYF. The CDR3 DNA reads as TGTGCCAGCAGCAGCGACCCGGGACTAGCGAGTTACGAGCAGTACTTC.

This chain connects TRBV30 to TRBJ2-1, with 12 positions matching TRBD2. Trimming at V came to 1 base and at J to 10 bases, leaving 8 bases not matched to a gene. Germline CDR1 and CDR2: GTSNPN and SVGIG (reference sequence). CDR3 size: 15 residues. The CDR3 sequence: CAWSDPSGRAGEQFF. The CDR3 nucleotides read TGTGCCTGGAGTGACCCTAGCGGGAGGGCCGGGGAGCAGTTCTTC.

The CDR3 loop is CASSVGGGSPYEQYF. The CDR3 DNA reads as TGTGCCAGCAGCGTGGGGGGTGGAAGCCCCTACGAGCAGTACTTC. The J gene is TRBJ2-7, the V gene TRBV9, with D possibly matching TRBD2 (6 bases). The germline CDR1 and CDR2 sequences are SGDLS and YYNGEE. Trimming removed 2 bases from V and 2 bases from J, with 14 bases in between. The CDR3 is made up of 15 amino acids. Using reference TRBV9 and TRBJ2-7 for the parts outside the CDR3, the full variable domain is DSGVTQTPKHLITATGQRVTLRCSPRSGDLSVYWYQQSLDQGLQFLIQYYNGEERAKGNILERFSAQQFPDLHSELNLSSLELGDSALYFCASSVGGGSPYEQYFGPGTRLTVT.